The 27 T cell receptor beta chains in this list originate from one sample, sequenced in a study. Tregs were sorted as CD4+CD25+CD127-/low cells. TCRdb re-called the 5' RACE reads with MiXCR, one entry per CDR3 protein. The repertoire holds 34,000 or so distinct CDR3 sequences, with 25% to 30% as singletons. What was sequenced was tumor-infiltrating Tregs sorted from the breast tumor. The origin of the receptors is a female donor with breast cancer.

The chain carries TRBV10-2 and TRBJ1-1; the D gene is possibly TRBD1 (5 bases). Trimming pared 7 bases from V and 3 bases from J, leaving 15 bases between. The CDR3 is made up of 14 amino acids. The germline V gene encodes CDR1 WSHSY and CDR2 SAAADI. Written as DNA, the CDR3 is TGCGCCAGCAACGAGGTCGGGGGGGACACTGAAGCTTTCTTT. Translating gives CASNEVGGDTEAFF.

CDR3 sequence: CASTSGQGAYGYTF. CDR3 DNA: TGTGCCAGCACCTCGGGACAGGGGGCGTATGGCTACACCTTC. V gene TRBV6-6 combines with J gene TRBJ1-2, with 12 nucleotides matching TRBD1. CDR1 and CDR2 (germline): MNHNY, SVGAGI (reference sequence). CDR3 length: 14 amino acids. J lost 5 bases, V lost 7 bases, and 5 bases had no gene match.

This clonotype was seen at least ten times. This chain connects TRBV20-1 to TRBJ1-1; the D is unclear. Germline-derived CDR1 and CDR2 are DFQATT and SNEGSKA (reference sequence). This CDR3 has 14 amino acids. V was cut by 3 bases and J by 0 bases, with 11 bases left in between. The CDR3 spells CSASGQTMNTEAFF. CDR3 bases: TGCAGTGCTAGTGGCCAGACCATGAACACTGAAGCTTTCTTT.

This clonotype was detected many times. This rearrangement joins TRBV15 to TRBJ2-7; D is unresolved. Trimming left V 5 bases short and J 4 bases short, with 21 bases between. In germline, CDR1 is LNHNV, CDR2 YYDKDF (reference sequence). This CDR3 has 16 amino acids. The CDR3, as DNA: TGTGCCACCAGCTCCTCCTCGAACGTGGGCGCTTACGAGCAGTACTTC. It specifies CATSSSSNVGAYEQYF.

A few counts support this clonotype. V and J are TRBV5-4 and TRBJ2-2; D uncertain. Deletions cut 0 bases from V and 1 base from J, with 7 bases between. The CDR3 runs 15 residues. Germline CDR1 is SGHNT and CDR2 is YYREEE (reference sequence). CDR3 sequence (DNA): TGTGCCAGCAGCTTGGGACCGTTGAACACCGGGGAGCTGTTTTTT. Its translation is CASSLGPLNTGELFF.

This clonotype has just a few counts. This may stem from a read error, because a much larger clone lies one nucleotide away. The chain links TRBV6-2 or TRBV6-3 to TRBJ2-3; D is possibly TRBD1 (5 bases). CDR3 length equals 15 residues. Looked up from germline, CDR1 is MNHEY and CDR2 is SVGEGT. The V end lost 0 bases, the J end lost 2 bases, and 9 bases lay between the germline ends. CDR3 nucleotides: TGTGCCAGCAGTTACTCGGGGCAGAACACAGATACGCAGTATTTT. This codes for CASSYSGQNTDTQYF.

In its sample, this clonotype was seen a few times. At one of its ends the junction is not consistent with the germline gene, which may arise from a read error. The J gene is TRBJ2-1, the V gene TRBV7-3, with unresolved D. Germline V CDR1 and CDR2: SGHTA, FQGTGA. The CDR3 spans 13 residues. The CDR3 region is CASSLTPDNEQFF. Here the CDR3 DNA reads TGTGCCAGCAGCCTAACCCCTGACAATGAGCAGTTCTTC.

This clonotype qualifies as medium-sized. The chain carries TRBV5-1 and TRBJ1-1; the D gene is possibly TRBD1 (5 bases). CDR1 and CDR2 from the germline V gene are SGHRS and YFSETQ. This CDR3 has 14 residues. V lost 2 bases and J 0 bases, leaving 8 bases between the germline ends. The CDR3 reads CASSFEGLNTEAFF. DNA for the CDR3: TGCGCCAGCAGCTTTGAGGGGTTGAACACTGAAGCTTTCTTT.

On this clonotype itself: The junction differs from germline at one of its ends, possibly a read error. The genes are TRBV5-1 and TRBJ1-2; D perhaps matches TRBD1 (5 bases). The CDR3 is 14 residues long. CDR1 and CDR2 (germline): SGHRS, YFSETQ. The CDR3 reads CASSLLGDLGGCTF. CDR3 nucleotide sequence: TGCGCCAGCAGCTTGTTGGGGGATTTAGGTGGCTGCACCTTC.

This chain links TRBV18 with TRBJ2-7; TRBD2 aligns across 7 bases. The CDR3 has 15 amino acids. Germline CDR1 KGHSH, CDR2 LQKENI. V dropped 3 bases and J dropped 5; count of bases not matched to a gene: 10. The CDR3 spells CASSPRTSGANEQYF. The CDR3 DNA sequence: TGTGCCAGCTCACCGAGGACAAGCGGGGCCAACGAGCAGTACTTC.

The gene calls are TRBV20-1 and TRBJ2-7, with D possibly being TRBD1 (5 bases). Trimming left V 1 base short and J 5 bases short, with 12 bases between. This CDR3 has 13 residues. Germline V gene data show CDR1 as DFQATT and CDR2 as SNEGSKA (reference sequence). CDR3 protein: CSARGQGAHEQYF. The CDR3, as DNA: TGCAGTGCTAGAGGGCAGGGCGCCCACGAGCAGTACTTC.

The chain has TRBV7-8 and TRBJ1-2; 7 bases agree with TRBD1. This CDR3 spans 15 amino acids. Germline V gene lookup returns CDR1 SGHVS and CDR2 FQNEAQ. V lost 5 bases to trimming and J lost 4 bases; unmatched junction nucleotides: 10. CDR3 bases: TGTGCCAGCAGCCTCGGGACAGCGGTTTCCTATGGCTACACCTTC. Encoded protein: CASSLGTAVSYGYTF.

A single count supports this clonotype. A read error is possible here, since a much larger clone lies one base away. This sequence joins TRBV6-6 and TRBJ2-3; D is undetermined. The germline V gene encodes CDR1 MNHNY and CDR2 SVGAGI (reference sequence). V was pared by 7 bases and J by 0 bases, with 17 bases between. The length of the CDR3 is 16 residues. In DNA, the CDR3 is TGTGCCAGCACCACCCACCGGGCAGCTAGCACAGATACGCAGTATTTT. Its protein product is CASTTHRAASTDTQYF.

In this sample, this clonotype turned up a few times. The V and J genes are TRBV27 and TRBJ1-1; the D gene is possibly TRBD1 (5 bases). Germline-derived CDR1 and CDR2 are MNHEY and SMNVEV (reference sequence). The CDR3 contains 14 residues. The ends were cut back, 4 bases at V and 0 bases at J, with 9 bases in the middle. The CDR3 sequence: CASSSWGVNTEAFF. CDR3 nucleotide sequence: TGTGCCAGCAGTTCATGGGGCGTGAACACTGAAGCTTTCTTT.

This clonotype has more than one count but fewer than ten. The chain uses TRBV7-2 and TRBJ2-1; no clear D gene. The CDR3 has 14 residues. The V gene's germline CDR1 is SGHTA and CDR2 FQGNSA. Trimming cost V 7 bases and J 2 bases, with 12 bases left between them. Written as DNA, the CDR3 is TGTGCCAGCACCACTACTATTACCTACAATGAGCAGTTCTTC. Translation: CASTTTITYNEQFF. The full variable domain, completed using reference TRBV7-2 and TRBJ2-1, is GAGVSQSPSNKVTEKGKDVELRCDPISGHTALYWYRQSLGQGLEFLIYFQGNSAPDKSGLPSDRFSAERTGGSVSTLTIQRTQQEDSAVYLCASTTTITYNEQFFGPGTRLTVL.

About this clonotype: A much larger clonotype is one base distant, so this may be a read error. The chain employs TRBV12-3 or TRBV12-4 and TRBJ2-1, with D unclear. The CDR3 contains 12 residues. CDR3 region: CASSFFVNERFF. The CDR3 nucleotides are TGTGCCAGCAGTTTTTTCGTAAATGAGCGGTTCTTC.

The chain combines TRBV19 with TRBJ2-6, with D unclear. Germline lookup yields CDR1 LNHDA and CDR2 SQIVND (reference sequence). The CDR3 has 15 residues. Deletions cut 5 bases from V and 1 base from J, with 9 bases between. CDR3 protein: CASSSHDSGANVLTF. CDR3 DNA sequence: TGTGCCAGTAGTTCACACGATTCTGGGGCCAACGTCCTGACTTTC.

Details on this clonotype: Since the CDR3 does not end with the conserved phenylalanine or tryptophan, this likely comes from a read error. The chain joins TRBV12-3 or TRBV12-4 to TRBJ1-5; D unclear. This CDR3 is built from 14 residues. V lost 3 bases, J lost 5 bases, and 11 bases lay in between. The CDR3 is CASSLPGMDQPQHL. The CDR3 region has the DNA TGTGCCAGCAGTTTGCCGGGAATGGATCAGCCCCAGCATCTT.

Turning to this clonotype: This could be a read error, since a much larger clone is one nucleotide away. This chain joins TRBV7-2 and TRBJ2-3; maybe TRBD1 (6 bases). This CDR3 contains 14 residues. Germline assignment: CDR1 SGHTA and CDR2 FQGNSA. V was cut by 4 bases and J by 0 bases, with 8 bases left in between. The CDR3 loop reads CASSWDISTDTQYF. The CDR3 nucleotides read TGTGCCAGCAGCTGGGACATAAGCACAGATACGCAGTATTTT.

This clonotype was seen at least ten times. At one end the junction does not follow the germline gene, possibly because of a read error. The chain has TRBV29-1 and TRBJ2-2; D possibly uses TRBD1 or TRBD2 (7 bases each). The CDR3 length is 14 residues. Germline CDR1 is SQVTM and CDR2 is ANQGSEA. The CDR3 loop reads CSVQGGGNTGELFF. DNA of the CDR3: TGCAGCGTCCAGGGGGGGGGCAACACCGGGGAGCTGTTTTTC.

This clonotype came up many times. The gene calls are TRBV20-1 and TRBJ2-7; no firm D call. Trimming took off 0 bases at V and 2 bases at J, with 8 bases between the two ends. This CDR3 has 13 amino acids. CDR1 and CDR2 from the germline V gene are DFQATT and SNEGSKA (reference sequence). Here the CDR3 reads CSARDEHPYEQYF. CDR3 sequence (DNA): TGCAGTGCTAGAGATGAGCATCCCTACGAGCAGTACTTC.

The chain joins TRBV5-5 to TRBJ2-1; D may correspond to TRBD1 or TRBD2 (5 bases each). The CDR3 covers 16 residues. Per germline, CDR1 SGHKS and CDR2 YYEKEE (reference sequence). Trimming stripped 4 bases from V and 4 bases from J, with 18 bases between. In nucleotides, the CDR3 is TGTGCCAGCAGCATACAACCGGGACGGGTGTACAATGAGCAGTTCTTC. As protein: CASSIQPGRVYNEQFF.

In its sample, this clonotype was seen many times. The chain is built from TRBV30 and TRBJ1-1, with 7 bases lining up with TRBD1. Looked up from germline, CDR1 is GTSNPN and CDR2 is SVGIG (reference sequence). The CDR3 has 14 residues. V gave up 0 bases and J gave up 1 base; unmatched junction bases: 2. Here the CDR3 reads CAWSVTGANTEAFF. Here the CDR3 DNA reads TGTGCCTGGAGTGTAACAGGGGCGAACACTGAAGCTTTCTTT. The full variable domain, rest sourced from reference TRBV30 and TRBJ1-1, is SQTIHQWPATLVQPVGSPLSLECTVEGTSNPNLYWYRQAAGRGLQLLFYSVGIGQISSEVPQNLSASRPQDRQFILSSKKLLLSDSGFYLCAWSVTGANTEAFFGQGTRLTVV.

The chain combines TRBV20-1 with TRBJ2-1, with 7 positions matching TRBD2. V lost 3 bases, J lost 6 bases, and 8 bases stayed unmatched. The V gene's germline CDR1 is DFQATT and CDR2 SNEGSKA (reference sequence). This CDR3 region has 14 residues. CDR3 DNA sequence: TGCAGTGCTAGTGAGGGAGGGGAATTCAATGAGCAGTTCTTC. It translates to CSASEGGEFNEQFF.

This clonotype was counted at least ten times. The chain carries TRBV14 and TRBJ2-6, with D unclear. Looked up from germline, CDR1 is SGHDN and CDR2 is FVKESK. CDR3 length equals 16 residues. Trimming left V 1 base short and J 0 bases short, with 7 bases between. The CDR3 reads CASSQALYSGANVLTF. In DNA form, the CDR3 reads TGTGCCAGCAGCCAAGCTCTGTACTCTGGGGCCAACGTCCTGACTTTC.

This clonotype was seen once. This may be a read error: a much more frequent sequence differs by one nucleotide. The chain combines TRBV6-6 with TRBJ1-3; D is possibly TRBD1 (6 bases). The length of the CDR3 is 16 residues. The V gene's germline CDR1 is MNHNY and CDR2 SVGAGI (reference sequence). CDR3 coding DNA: TGTGCCAGCACCAATGAACAGGGCGTCTCTGAAAACACCATATATTTT. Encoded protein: CASTNEQGVSENTIYF.

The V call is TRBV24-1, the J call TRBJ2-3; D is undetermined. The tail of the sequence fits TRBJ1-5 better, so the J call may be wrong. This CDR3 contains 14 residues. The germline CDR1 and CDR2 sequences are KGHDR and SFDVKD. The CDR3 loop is CATGGRTSTDTQHF. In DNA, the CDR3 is TGTGCCACCGGAGGACGGACTAGCACAGATACGCAGCATTTT.